This T cell receptor beta chain was captured by sequencing in a study of beta chain features in type 1 diabetes. Every participating donor gave one draw, a heparinised blood sample averaging about 100 mL. Sorting produced populations that all topped 98% purity. Study conclusions and caveats: The study found that naive, central memory and Treg TCRB repertoires appeared more similar in patients than in healthy donors. When Type 1 diabetes patients were examined, their TCRB CDR3s proved moderately but significantly shorter in all four CD4+ subsets.

This clone was counted between two and nine times. Its antigen is not identified. The study reverse transcribed the entire isolated RNA, so it sequenced expressed TCRB transcripts. Sequencing was performed with immunoSEQ multiplex PCR; in TCRdb, only in-frame clones are kept and a portion is missing. The sample has some 660,000 clones; more than 13% are singletons. The sample taken for sequencing was naive CD4+ T cells from blood. The TCR originated in a man younger than 35 with type 1 diabetes.

CDR3 coding DNA: TGCGCCAGCAGCCAAGATAGGGACAGGGTTTTAGGAGATACGCAGTATTTT. Translation: CASSQDRDRVLGDTQYF. The chain carries TRBV4-1 and TRBJ2-3; TRBD1 matches 9 bases. Germline V gene sequence: CDR1 MGHRA, CDR2 YSYEKL. V shed 0 bases, J shed 5 bases, and the junction held 9 bases outside the gene matches. This CDR3 has 17 amino acids.